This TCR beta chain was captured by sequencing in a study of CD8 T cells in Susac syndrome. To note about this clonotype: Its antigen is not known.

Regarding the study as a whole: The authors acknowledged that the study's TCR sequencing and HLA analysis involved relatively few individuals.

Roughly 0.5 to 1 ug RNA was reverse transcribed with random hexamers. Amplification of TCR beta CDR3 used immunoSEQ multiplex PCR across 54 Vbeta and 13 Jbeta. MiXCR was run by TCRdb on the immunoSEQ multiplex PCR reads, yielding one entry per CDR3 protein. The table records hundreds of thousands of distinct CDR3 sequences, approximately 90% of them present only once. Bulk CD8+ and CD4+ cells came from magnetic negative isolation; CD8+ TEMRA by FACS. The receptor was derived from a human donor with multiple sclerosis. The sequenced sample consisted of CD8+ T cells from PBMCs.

CDR3 loop: CSAPPGELADTQYF. The DNA of the CDR3 is TGCAGTGCTCCCCCGGGGGAGCTGGCAGATACGCAGTATTTT. The chain combines TRBV20-1 with TRBJ2-3; D is perhaps TRBD2 (6 bases). CDR3 length equals 14 residues. Trimming left V 5 bases short and J 4 bases short, with 16 bases between. Per germline, CDR1 DFQATT and CDR2 SNEGSKA (reference sequence).